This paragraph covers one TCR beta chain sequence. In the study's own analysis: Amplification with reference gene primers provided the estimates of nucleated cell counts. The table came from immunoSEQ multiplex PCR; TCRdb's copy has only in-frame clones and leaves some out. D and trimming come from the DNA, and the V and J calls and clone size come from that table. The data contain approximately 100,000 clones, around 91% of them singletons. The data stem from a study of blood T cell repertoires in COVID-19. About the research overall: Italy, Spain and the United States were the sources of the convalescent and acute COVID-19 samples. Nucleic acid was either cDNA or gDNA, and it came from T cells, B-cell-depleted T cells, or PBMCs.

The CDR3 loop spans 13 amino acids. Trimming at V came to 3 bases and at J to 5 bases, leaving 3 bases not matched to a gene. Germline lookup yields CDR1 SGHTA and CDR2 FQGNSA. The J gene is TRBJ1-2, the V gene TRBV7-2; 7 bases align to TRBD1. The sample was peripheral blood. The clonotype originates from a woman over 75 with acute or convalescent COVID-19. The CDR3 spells CASSLGQSYGYTF. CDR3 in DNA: TGTGCCAGCAGCTTGGGACAGTCGTATGGCTACACCTTC.